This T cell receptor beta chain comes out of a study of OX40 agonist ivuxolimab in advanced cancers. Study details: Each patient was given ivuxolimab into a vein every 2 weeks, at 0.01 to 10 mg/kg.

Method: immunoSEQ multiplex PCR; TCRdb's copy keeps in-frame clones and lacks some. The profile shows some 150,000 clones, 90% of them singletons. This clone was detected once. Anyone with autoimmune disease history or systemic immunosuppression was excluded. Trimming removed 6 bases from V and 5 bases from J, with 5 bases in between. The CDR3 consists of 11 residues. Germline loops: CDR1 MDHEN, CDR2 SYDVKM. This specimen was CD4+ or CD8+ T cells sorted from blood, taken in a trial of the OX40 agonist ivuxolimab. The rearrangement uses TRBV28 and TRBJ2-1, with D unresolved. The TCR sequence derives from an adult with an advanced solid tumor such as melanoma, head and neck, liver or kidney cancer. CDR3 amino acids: CASRRNNEQFF. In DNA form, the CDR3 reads TGTGCCAGCAGGCGAAACAATGAGCAGTTCTTC.